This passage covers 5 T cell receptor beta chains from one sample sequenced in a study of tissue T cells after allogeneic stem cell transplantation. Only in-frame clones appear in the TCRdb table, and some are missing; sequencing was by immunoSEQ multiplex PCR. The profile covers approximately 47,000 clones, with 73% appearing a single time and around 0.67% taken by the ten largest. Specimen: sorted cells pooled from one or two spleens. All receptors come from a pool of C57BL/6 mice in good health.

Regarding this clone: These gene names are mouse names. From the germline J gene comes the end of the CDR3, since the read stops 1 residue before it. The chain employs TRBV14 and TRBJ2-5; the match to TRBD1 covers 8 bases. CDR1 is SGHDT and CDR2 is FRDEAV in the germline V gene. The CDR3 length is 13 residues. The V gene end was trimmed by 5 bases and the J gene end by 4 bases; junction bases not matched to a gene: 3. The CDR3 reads CASSRDRKDTQYF. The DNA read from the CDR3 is TGTGCCAGCAGCCGGGACAGGAAAGACACCCAGTAC.

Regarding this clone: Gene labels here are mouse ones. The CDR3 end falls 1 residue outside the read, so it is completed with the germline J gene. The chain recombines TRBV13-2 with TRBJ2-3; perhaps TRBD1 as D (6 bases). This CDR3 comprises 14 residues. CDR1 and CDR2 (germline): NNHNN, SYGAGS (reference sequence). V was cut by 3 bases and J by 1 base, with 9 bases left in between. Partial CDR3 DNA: TGTGCCAGCGGTGGGGCAGGGGGTGCAGAAACGCTGTAT. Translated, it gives CASGGAGGAETLY. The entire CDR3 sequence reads CASGGAGGAETLYF.

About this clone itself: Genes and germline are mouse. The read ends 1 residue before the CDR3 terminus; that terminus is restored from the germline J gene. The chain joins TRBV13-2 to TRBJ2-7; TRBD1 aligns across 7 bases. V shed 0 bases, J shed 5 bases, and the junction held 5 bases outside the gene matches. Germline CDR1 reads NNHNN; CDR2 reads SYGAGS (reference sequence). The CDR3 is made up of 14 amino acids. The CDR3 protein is CASGDAATGHEQYF. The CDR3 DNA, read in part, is TGTGCCAGCGGTGATGCTGCGACAGGGCATGAACAGTAC.

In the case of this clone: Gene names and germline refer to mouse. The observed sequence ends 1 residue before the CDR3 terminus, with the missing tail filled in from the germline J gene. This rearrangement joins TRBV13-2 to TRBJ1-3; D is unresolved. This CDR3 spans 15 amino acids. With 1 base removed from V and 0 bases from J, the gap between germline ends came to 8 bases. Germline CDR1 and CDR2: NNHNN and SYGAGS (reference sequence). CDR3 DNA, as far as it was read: TGTGCCAGCGGTGATCTGGGAAATTCTGGAAATACGCTCTAT. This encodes CASGDLGNSGNTLY. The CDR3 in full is CASGDLGNSGNTLYF.

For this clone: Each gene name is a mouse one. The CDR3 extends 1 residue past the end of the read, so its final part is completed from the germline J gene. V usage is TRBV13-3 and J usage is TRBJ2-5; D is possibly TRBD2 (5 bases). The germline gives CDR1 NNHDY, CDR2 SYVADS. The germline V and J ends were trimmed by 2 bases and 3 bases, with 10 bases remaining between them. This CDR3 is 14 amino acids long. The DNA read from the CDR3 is TGTGCCAGCAGTGAAGGGCTGGGACAAGACACCCAGTAC. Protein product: CASSEGLGQDTQY. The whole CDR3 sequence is CASSEGLGQDTQYF.